Below, 25 T cell receptor beta chains from the same sample are listed, as sequenced in a study of blood T cell repertoires in COVID-19. Sequencing was performed with immunoSEQ multiplex PCR; in TCRdb, only in-frame clones are kept and a portion is missing. The sample yields fewer than 350,000 clones, approximately 91% seen once. Source material: PBMCs or T cells enriched from blood (not recorded which). The origin of the receptors is a woman aged 35 to 49 who had recovered from COVID-19.

The CDR3 here is CASSYRDRGGGELFF. The CDR3, as DNA: TGCGCCAGCAGCTACCGGGACAGGGGCGGCGGGGAGCTGTTTTTT. The V call is TRBV5-1, the J call TRBJ2-2; 10 bases fit TRBD1. V lost 3 bases to trimming and J lost 7 bases; unmatched junction nucleotides: 6. Per germline, CDR1 SGHRS and CDR2 YFSETQ. The CDR3 runs to 15 residues. Together with reference TRBV5-1 and TRBJ2-2, the CDR3 gives the full variable domain: KAGVTQTPRYLIKTRGQQVTLSCSPISGHRSVSWYQQTPGQGLQFLFEYFSETQRNKGNFPGRFSGRQFSNSRSEMNVSTLELGDSALYLCASSYRDRGGGELFFGEGSRLTVL.

The chain combines TRBV4-1 with TRBJ1-1, with 12 positions matching TRBD1. Germline V gene sequence: CDR1 MGHRA, CDR2 YSYEKL. This CDR3 comprises 16 residues. The V segment lost 6 bases and the J segment 5 bases; nucleotides outside the gene matches: 10. The CDR3 reads CASRRARDRGLTEAFF. The CDR3 coding sequence is TGCGCCAGCAGGCGAGCTCGGGACAGGGGGCTTACTGAAGCTTTCTTT.

This chain connects TRBV7-9 to TRBJ2-5, with 8 bases fitting TRBD1. J was trimmed by 2 bases and V by 6 bases; bases with no gene match: 5. CDR1 is SEHNR, CDR2 FQNEAQ, per germline (reference sequence). The CDR3 has 14 residues. CDR3 protein: CASSIDRGQETQYF. The DNA of the CDR3 is TGTGCCAGCAGTATAGACAGGGGTCAAGAGACCCAGTACTTC.

This chain joins TRBV18 and TRBJ1-6; TRBD1 matches at 7 bases. Trimming took 6 bases from V and 0 from J; bases not matched to a gene: 8. Germline V lookup: CDR1 KGHSH, CDR2 LQKENI. This CDR3 region has 17 residues. The CDR3 DNA follows: TGTGCCAGCTCCCCTACACAGGGGAGCTCCTATAATTCACCCCTCCACTTT. Translation gives CASSPTQGSSYNSPLHF.

The chain uses TRBV6-1 and TRBJ2-3, with 8 bases fitting TRBD2. After removal of 4 bases from V and 3 bases from J, the junction contained 12 bases not matched to a gene. Germline V gene sequence: CDR1 MNHNS, CDR2 SASEGT. The length of the CDR3 is 17 residues. In DNA, the CDR3 is TGTGCCAGCAGTGCTACCGCGGGGGGAGGTTTAACAGATACGCAGTATTTT. Its protein product is CASSATAGGGLTDTQYF.

CDR3 sequence: CASSALGGAGTEAFF. In DNA form, the CDR3 reads TGTGCCAGCAGCGCTTTGGGGGGGGCAGGCACTGAAGCTTTCTTT. The chain combines TRBV7-2 with TRBJ1-1; possible D gene TRBD1, 6 bases. Looked up from germline, CDR1 is SGHTA and CDR2 is FQGNSA. The CDR3 is 15 amino acids. V lost 5 bases and J 4 bases, leaving 17 bases between the germline ends. The full variable domain, its missing parts supplied by reference TRBV7-2 and TRBJ1-1, is GAGVSQSPSNKVTEKGKDVELRCDPISGHTALYWYRQSLGQGLEFLIYFQGNSAPDKSGLPSDRFSAERTGGSVSTLTIQRTQQEDSAVYLCASSALGGAGTEAFFGQGTRLTVV.

This chain connects TRBV19 to TRBJ2-1; 9 bases agree with TRBD2. Trimming took 1 base from V and 8 from J; bases not matched to a gene: 9. This CDR3 has 16 residues. CDR1 and CDR2 from the germline V gene are LNHDA and SQIVND (reference sequence). For the CDR3, the DNA is TGTGCCAGTAGTATAGCTGAGCGGGAGGTGGAGGATGAGCAGTTCTTC. It translates to CASSIAEREVEDEQFF.

The V call is TRBV7-9, the J call TRBJ2-5, with 16 bases matching TRBD2. The V gene end was trimmed by 3 bases and the J gene end by 2 bases; junction bases not matched to a gene: 3. In germline, CDR1 is SEHNR, CDR2 FQNEAQ (reference sequence). The CDR3 totals 17 residues. CDR3 in amino acids: CASSLGLAGGIQETQYF. The CDR3 nucleotides are TGTGCCAGCAGCTTGGGACTAGCGGGAGGGATACAAGAGACCCAGTACTTC. Using reference TRBV7-9 and TRBJ2-5 for the parts outside the CDR3, the full variable domain is DTGVSQNPRHKITKRGQNVTFRCDPISEHNRLYWYRQTLGQGPEFLTYFQNEAQLEKSRLLSDRFSAERPKGSFSTLEIQRTEQGDSAMYLCASSLGLAGGIQETQYFGPGTRLLVL.

This clone was observed a few times. The chain combines TRBV5-8 with TRBJ2-1, with D possibly being TRBD2 (7 bases). The CDR3 is 13 amino acids. Trimming stripped 4 bases from V and 15 bases from J, with 20 bases between. Per the germline V gene, CDR1 is SGHTS and CDR2 is YDEGEE. The chain's CDR3 is CASSPGGPPAWFF. The CDR3 bases are TGTGCCAGCAGCCCCGGGGGGCCCCCAGCGTGGTTCTTC.

The chain combines TRBV7-8 with TRBJ2-3; TRBD2 is a possible D gene (5 bases). The CDR3 covers 14 residues. Germline-derived CDR1 and CDR2 are SGHVS and FQNEAQ. Trimming took 4 bases from V and 6 from J, leaving 14 bases between them. CDR3 in DNA: TGTGCCAGCAGCTCCCCGTATAGCGCGGATACGCAGTATTTT. The encoded protein is CASSSPYSADTQYF. The whole variable domain, remainder taken from reference TRBV7-8 and TRBJ2-3, is GAGVSQSPRYKVAKRGQDVALRCDPISGHVSLFWYQQALGQGPEFLTYFQNEAQLDKSGLPSDRFFAERPEGSVSTLKIQRTQQEDSAVYLCASSSPYSADTQYFGPGTRLTVL.

This chain joins TRBV30 and TRBJ1-6; tentative D call: TRBD1 (5 bases). CDR3 size: 14 residues. From germline, CDR1 is GTSNPN and CDR2 SVGIG (reference sequence). V was pared by 1 base and J by 6 bases, with 10 bases between. CDR3 loop: CAWSGQLINSPLHF. The CDR3 DNA reads as TGTGCCTGGAGTGGACAGCTGATTAATTCACCCCTCCACTTT. The complete variable domain, with remaining parts taken from reference TRBV30 and TRBJ1-6, reads SQTIHQWPATLVQPVGSPLSLECTVEGTSNPNLYWYRQAAGRGLQLLFYSVGIGQISSEVPQNLSASRPQDRQFILSSKKLLLSDSGFYLCAWSGQLINSPLHFGNGTRLTVT.

The chain carries TRBV18 and TRBJ1-1, with no clear D. The CDR3 extends over 13 amino acids. Trimming shortened V by 5 bases and J by 3 bases, and 10 bases separated the two germline ends. Germline V gene sequence: CDR1 KGHSH, CDR2 LQKENI. The CDR3: CASSAVGDTEAFF. The DNA for the CDR3 is TGTGCCAGCTCAGCGGTCGGGGACACTGAAGCTTTCTTT.

This chain joins TRBV4-2 and TRBJ2-5; 13 bases match TRBD2. The V and J ends lost 4 bases and 4 bases, in that order; junction bases with no gene match: 6. The CDR3 consists of 16 residues. The germline V gene encodes CDR1 LGHNA and CDR2 YNFKEQ. CDR3 nucleotides: TGTGCCAGCAGCCCCGGACTAGCGGGAGACCCAGAGACCCAGTACTTC. Translated, it gives CASSPGLAGDPETQYF.

In this sample, this clone turned up once. The CDR3 DNA follows: TGTGCCACCGGGACAGGAGGGTTCAATGAGCAGTTCTTC. Its protein is CATGTGGFNEQFF. This chain links TRBV24-1 with TRBJ2-1, with TRBD1 matching over 8 bases. The germline V gene has CDR1 KGHDR and CDR2 SFDVKD. The V segment lost 9 bases and the J segment 6 bases; nucleotides outside the gene matches: 6. The CDR3 covers 13 residues.

The chain links TRBV5-5 to TRBJ2-5; D might be TRBD2 (7 bases). CDR1 is SGHKS, CDR2 YYEKEE, per germline (reference sequence). CDR3 length equals 15 residues. V was clipped by 1 base and J by 4 bases, with 14 bases between them. The CDR3 sequence is CASSLLARGGETQYF. For the CDR3, the DNA is TGTGCCAGCAGCTTGTTAGCAAGGGGGGGAGAGACCCAGTACTTC.

This chain joins TRBV18 and TRBJ1-1, with 9 bases that match TRBD1. The length of the CDR3 is 14 residues. CDR1 and CDR2 from the germline V gene are KGHSH and LQKENI. Trimming at V came to 5 bases and at J to 6 bases, leaving 7 bases not matched to a gene. The CDR3 sequence is CASSAIQGAAEAFF. The CDR3 nucleotides read TGTGCCAGCTCAGCAATACAGGGGGCCGCTGAAGCTTTCTTT.

This chain joins TRBV9 and TRBJ2-2; D possibly corresponds to TRBD2 (5 bases). This CDR3 comprises 13 residues. Trimming took 2 bases from V and 8 from J, leaving 10 bases between them. Germline V gene data show CDR1 as SGDLS and CDR2 as YYNGEE. The CDR3 region has the DNA TGTGCCAGCAGCGTGGTGGGAGCTGGGGAGCTGTTTTTT. Translation gives CASSVVGAGELFF.

The chain couples TRBV27 to TRBJ1-4; a weak D match, TRBD1 (6 bases). The CDR3 is 15 residues long. Germline CDR1 is MNHEY and CDR2 is SMNVEV (reference sequence). V shed 4 bases and J shed 7 bases, with 16 bases lying between them. For the CDR3, the DNA is TGTGCCAGCAGTTATGGACAGTCTGGGGGTGAAAAACTGTTTTTT. As protein: CASSYGQSGGEKLFF.

The gene calls are TRBV12-3 or TRBV12-4 and TRBJ1-1; 9 nucleotides agree with TRBD1. Trimming removed 6 bases from V and 7 bases from J; junction bases left unmatched: 3. The CDR3 runs 12 residues. This chain's CDR3 is CASSGQGNEAFF. The CDR3 region has the DNA TGTGCCAGCAGCGGACAGGGGAATGAAGCTTTCTTT.

The chain uses TRBV4-3 and TRBJ1-1; TRBD1 is a possible D gene (6 bases). Germline V gives CDR1 LGHNA, CDR2 YSLEER. The V end lost 0 bases, the J end lost 1 base, and 9 bases lay between the germline ends. This CDR3 has 15 amino acids. The CDR3 DNA is TGCGCCAGCAGCCAAGAACCGACAGGGAACACTGAAGCTTTCTTT. It encodes CASSQEPTGNTEAFF.

The table lists this clone with a few counts. The chain joins TRBV7-3 to TRBJ2-3; a weak D match, TRBD1 (5 bases). The CDR3 has 13 residues. Trimming removed 5 bases from V and 5 bases from J, with 11 bases in between. Germline values: CDR1 SGHTA, CDR2 FQGTGA. CDR3 amino acids: CASSLERGDTQYF. Written as DNA, the CDR3 is TGTGCCAGCAGCCTCGAAAGGGGAGATACGCAGTATTTT.

The rearrangement links TRBV7-9 to TRBJ2-5; D gene unclear. Germline loops: CDR1 SEHNR, CDR2 FQNEAQ (reference sequence). The CDR3 contains 12 residues. V shed 5 bases and J shed 1 base, with 5 bases lying between them. The CDR3 sequence is CASSPLQETQYF. The CDR3, as DNA: TGTGCCAGCAGCCCACTCCAAGAGACCCAGTACTTC.

The V call is TRBV19, the J call TRBJ1-6, with D hard to call. This CDR3 has 17 residues. Trimming shortened V by 3 bases and J by 0 bases, and 12 bases separated the two germline ends. Germline V gene sequence: CDR1 LNHDA, CDR2 SQIVND (reference sequence). Written as DNA, the CDR3 is TGTGCCAGTAGTATTTTCGGTTCGAGCTCCTATAATTCACCCCTCCACTTT. Translating it yields CASSIFGSSSYNSPLHF.

J is TRBJ2-1 and V is TRBV9; TRBD2 might be the D (5 bases). The CDR3 loop spans 13 amino acids. Trimming shortened V by 3 bases and J by 7 bases, and 11 bases separated the two germline ends. Germline V gene data show CDR1 as SGDLS and CDR2 as YYNGEE. CDR3 nucleotides: TGTGCCAGCAGCGCCTATTCGGGGAATGAGCAGTTCTTC. Residues: CASSAYSGNEQFF. The whole variable domain, remainder taken from reference TRBV9 and TRBJ2-1, is DSGVTQTPKHLITATGQRVTLRCSPRSGDLSVYWYQQSLDQGLQFLIQYYNGEERAKGNILERFSAQQFPDLHSELNLSSLELGDSALYFCASSAYSGNEQFFGPGTRLTVL.

V is TRBV12-5 and J is TRBJ2-2; 8 nucleotides line up with TRBD2. CDR1 and CDR2 from the germline V gene are LGHNT and FRNRAP. V lost 2 bases to trimming and J lost 3 bases; unmatched junction nucleotides: 20. The CDR3 has 21 residues. The CDR3 nucleotides read TGTGCTAGTGGTTTGTACCGGACGAACCCGGGACTAGTCGGATACACCGGGGAGCTGTTTTTT. It is translated as CASGLYRTNPGLVGYTGELFF.